Sequencing of this TCR beta chain was carried out in a study of blood T cells in healthy people across ages. Study as a whole: When template switching was applied, about one barcoded beta molecule was captured per two T cells.

The sample providers were healthy Caucasian people from Russia, aged about 6 to 90. V shed 7 bases and J 3 bases; nucleotides not matched to a gene: 4. CDR1 and CDR2 from the germline V gene are ENHRY and SYGVKD. The CDR3 covers 14 residues. The second PCR ran about 6 to 11 cycles with a sample-barcoded 5' primer and J-beta primers. Through a template-switch adaptor with 12 random nucleotides, each cDNA molecule received a tag. TCRdb independently ran MiXCR on the 5' RACE reads; one entry per CDR3 protein. The repertoire consists of around 750,000 distinct CDR3 sequences, with 40% to 65% occurring once and the leading ten covering about two fifths. In this sample, this clonotype turned up a few times.

This receptor was identified in an older man in good health. The sequenced sample consisted of blood. The chain employs TRBV10-3 and TRBJ2-1; 9 bases match TRBD1. The CDR3 nucleotides are TGTGCCATCAACACGGGACAGGGCTACAATGAGCAGTTCTTC. Its translation: CAINTGQGYNEQFF.